The 13 T cell receptor beta chains below all came from one sample that was sequenced in a study of CD8 T cells in Susac syndrome. RNA totalling roughly 0.5 to 1 ug underwent reverse transcription with random hexamers. TCRdb ran MiXCR on the immunoSEQ multiplex PCR reads and lists one entry per CDR3 protein. This sample has about 180,000 distinct CDR3 sequences, with 95% found just once. What was sequenced was CD4+ T cells from PBMCs. The source of these receptors is a human donor with multiple sclerosis.

The rearrangement uses TRBV29-1 and TRBJ1-1, with D uncertain. Germline V CDR1 and CDR2: SQVTM, ANQGSEA. V lost 5 bases, J lost 8 bases, and 12 bases lay in between. The CDR3 consists of 11 residues. Written as DNA, the CDR3 is TGCAGCGTTCGGTGGTTAGAGGAAGCTTTCTTT. It is translated as CSVRWLEEAFF.

The rearrangement links TRBV30 to TRBJ1-4; D unresolved. V lost 8 bases, J lost 13 bases, and 17 bases lay in between. This CDR3 comprises 11 residues. CDR1 GTSNPN and CDR2 SVGIG come from the germline V gene (reference sequence). CDR3 residues: CASTTGFRLFF. The CDR3 DNA is TGTGCCAGCACAACGGGGTTTCGACTGTTTTTT.

About this clonotype itself: Since the CDR3 does not end with the conserved phenylalanine or tryptophan, this likely comes from a read error. The chain uses TRBV11-2 and TRBJ2-7; 7 nucleotides match TRBD1. V dropped 3 bases and J dropped 6; count of bases not matched to a gene: 2. CDR1 and CDR2 from the germline V gene are SGHAT and FQNNGV. The CDR3 has 12 residues. CDR3 in DNA: TGTGCCAGCAGCTTCTCAGGGGGCGAGCAGTACTTG. It encodes CASSFSGGEQYL.

As concerns this clonotype: The junction does not match germline at one end; this may be a read error. The CDR3 DNA reads TGTGCTAGCAGTCCACATAGCGGGGGCGGCACAGATACGCAGTATTTT. Protein product: CASSPHSGGGTDTQYF. V and J are TRBV7-7 and TRBJ2-3; 9 nucleotides match TRBD2. The CDR3 has 16 amino acids. Germline CDR1 and CDR2: SSHAT and FNYEAQ (reference sequence).

The rearrangement joins TRBV5-1 to TRBJ2-3; TRBD1 matches at 8 bases. Trimming cost V 1 base and J 5 bases; bases outside gene matches: 9. Germline V gives CDR1 SGHRS, CDR2 YFSETQ. The CDR3 covers 16 residues. The CDR3 DNA reads as TGCGCCAGCAGCTTGAGCCAGGGGGCGCTGGGAGATACGCAGTATTTT. Encoded protein: CASSLSQGALGDTQYF.

This clonotype was seen more than once but under ten times. The chain couples TRBV11-2 to TRBJ2-1; possibly TRBD1 for D (6 bases). Looked up from germline, CDR1 is SGHAT and CDR2 is FQNNGV. V was cut by 0 bases and J by 4 bases, with 7 bases left in between. The CDR3 has 14 amino acids. In nucleotides, the CDR3 is TGTGCCAGCAGCTTAGAGAGGGGGTACAATGAGCAGTTCTTC. Protein: CASSLERGYNEQFF.

The chain has TRBV20-1 and TRBJ2-7; D possibly corresponds to TRBD1 (5 bases). The CDR3 contains 11 residues. The ends were cut back, 7 bases at V and 1 base at J, with 8 bases in the middle. The germline gives CDR1 DFQATT, CDR2 SNEGSKA (reference sequence). In nucleotides, the CDR3 is TGCAGTGGGCACAGGTCCTACGAGCAGTACTTC. It yields the protein CSGHRSYEQYF.

J is TRBJ2-7 and V is TRBV6-6; D perhaps matches TRBD1 (6 bases). CDR3 length: 12 amino acids. Trimming shortened V by 6 bases and J by 12 bases, and 18 bases separated the two germline ends. Looked up from germline, CDR1 is MNHNY and CDR2 is SVGAGI (reference sequence). In DNA form, the CDR3 reads TGTGCCAGCAGAAATTACAGGGAAACCGTGTACTTC. Translation: CASRNYRETVYF.

The chain links TRBV2 to TRBJ1-1, with D possibly being TRBD1 (6 bases). V was trimmed by 8 bases and J by 6 bases, leaving 13 bases between them. Germline V gene lookup returns CDR1 SNHLY and CDR2 FYNNEI. This CDR3 is built from 12 residues. Here the CDR3 DNA reads TGTGCCAGCGGCTTACAGGGCGCTGAAGCTTTCTTT. It specifies CASGLQGAEAFF.

The rearrangement links TRBV12-3 or TRBV12-4 to TRBJ2-1; 7 positions agree with TRBD2. V trimming: 3 bases; J trimming: 5 bases; junction bases outside the gene matches: 7. The CDR3 length is 15 residues. The CDR3 spells CASSFRTSVHNEQFF. For the CDR3, the DNA is TGTGCCAGCAGTTTTAGAACTAGCGTCCACAATGAGCAGTTCTTC.

The chain links TRBV27 to TRBJ2-3; D remains unclear. Germline V gene data show CDR1 as MNHEY and CDR2 as SMNVEV (reference sequence). The CDR3 spans 16 residues. Deletions cut 2 bases from V and 0 bases from J, with 12 bases between. CDR3 loop: CASSLENTPSTDTQYF. CDR3 nucleotides: TGTGCCAGCAGTTTAGAGAACACTCCTAGCACAGATACGCAGTATTTT.

This chain uses TRBV4-1 with TRBJ1-5; 7 bases align to TRBD1. The germline V gene encodes CDR1 MGHRA and CDR2 YSYEKL. V dropped 0 bases and J dropped 7; count of bases not matched to a gene: 9. The CDR3 contains 16 residues. The CDR3 spells CASSQDREGARQPQHF. CDR3 DNA: TGCGCCAGCAGCCAAGATCGAGAGGGGGCGAGACAGCCCCAGCATTTT.

The V call is TRBV10-3, the J call TRBJ2-3; D is possibly TRBD2 (6 bases). The CDR3 totals 13 residues. V lost 7 bases and J 2 bases, leaving 10 bases between the germline ends. CDR1 is ENHRY, CDR2 SYGVKD, per germline. DNA of the CDR3: TGTGCCATCAATTGGGACTTCACAGATACGCAGTATTTT. Encoded protein: CAINWDFTDTQYF.